Listed below are T cell receptor beta chains from one sample, sequenced in a study of low-dose radiotherapy and immunotherapy resistance in tumors. TCRdb re-derived calls from the reads in MiXCR, one entry per CDR3 protein. The sample lists around 80,000 distinct CDR3 sequences, about a sixth seen once, with approximately 1.5% in the top ten. Sample: PBMCs, taken after low-dose radiotherapy plus immunotherapy. The receptors come from a male donor with prostate cancer. The CDR3 runs from the conserved cysteine through the conserved F or W. The D gene is left open where the match is weak. Clone size is shown for a subset of rows, as once, few, many or a class of expanded clone.

TRBV18	few	TRBJ1-4	.	CASSRGAVDEKLFF	TGTGCCAGCTCACGTGGGGCCGTGGATGAAAAACTGTTTTTT
TRBV24-1	many	TRBJ2-1	TRBD2	CATSDRGGYNEQFF	TGTGCCACCAGTGATCGCGGGGGCTACAATGAGCAGTTCTTC
TRBV5-1	many	TRBJ2-5	.	CASSAGSGRETQYF	TGCGCCAGCAGCGCAGGATCCGGCCGGGAGACCCAGTACTTC
TRBV29-1	many	TRBJ2-5	.	CSVEVGETQYF	TGCAGCGTTGAAGTGGGAGAGACCCAGTACTTC
TRBV7-2	many	TRBJ2-1	TRBD1	CASSLAGTGSYNEQFF	TGTGCCAGCAGCTTAGCTGGGACAGGGTCCTACAATGAGCAGTTCTTC
TRBV20-1	many	TRBJ1-5	.	CSASGGGAYNQPQHF	TGCAGTGCTAGCGGTGGGGGAGCTTACAATCAGCCCCAGCATTTT
TRBV5-5	many	TRBJ2-1	TRBD2	CASSLARTSYNEQFF	TGTGCCAGCAGCTTGGCCCGGACTAGTTACAATGAGCAGTTCTTC
TRBV27	many	TRBJ2-7	.	CASSLFSKPHYEQYF	TGTGCCAGCAGTTTATTCTCTAAGCCCCACTACGAGCAGTACTTC
TRBV2	many	TRBJ2-2	TRBD1	CASSEAHVGQGTGELFF	TGTGCCAGCAGTGAAGCGCATGTGGGACAGGGGACCGGGGAGCTGTTTTTT
TRBV30	many	TRBJ1-5	.	CACSDSNQPQHF	TGTGCCTGCTCTGATAGCAATCAGCCCCAGCATTTT
TRBV4-3	many	TRBJ2-7	TRBD2	CASSQEGEGGEQYF	TGCGCCAGCAGCCAAGAGGGGGAGGGAGGGGAGCAGTACTTC
TRBV29-1	many	TRBJ2-1	TRBD1	CSVDVTGGNEQFF	TGCAGCGTTGACGTGACAGGGGGCAATGAGCAGTTCTTC
TRBV28	.	TRBJ2-7	TRBD1	CASRAGQGVYEQYF	TGTGCCAGCAGGGCGGGACAGGGGGTCTACGAGCAGTACTTC
TRBV7-3	many	TRBJ1-4	.	CASSLSRNEKLFF	TGTGCCAGCAGCTTATCCAGAAATGAAAAACTGTTTTTT
TRBV20-1	once	TRBJ1-2	TRBD1	CSARTGLGDDYTF	TGCAGTGCTAGGACAGGGTTGGGGGATGACTACACGTTC
TRBV6-2/TRBV6-3	many	TRBJ2-6	.	CASSYLSWTIGSGANVLTF	TGTGCCAGCAGTTACCTAAGTTGGACGATCGGATCTGGGGCCAACGTCCTGACTTTC
TRBV28	many	TRBJ2-7	TRBD2	CASTRAGGREQYF	TGTGCCAGCACTCGAGCGGGAGGGCGGGAGCAGTACTTC
TRBV13	many	TRBJ2-1	TRBD2	CASSPWSGSFHEQFF	TGTGCCAGCAGCCCGTGGAGCGGGAGTTTCCATGAGCAGTTCTTC
TRBV20-1	.	TRBJ2-3	TRBD2	CSARGLTSGSNSYNEQYF	TGCAGTGCTAGAGGTCTGACTAGCGGGAGTAACTCCTACAATGAGCAGTATTTT
TRBV5-3	many	TRBJ2-3	TRBD2	CASSVGLAGVDTQYF	TGTGCCAGCAGCGTGGGACTAGCGGGAGTCGATACGCAGTATTTT
TRBV5-4	many	TRBJ1-2	TRBD1	CASIGQGNYGYTF	TGTGCCAGCATTGGACAGGGAAACTATGGCTACACCTTC
TRBV18	many	TRBJ1-2	.	CASSPVSFDGYTF	TGTGCCAGCTCACCGGTCAGCTTCGATGGCTACACCTTC
TRBV12-3/TRBV12-4	.	TRBJ2-5	.	CASSFDRQETQYF	TGTGCCAGCAGTTTCGACAGGCAAGAGACCCAGTACTTC
TRBV5-1	.	TRBJ2-2	.	CASRDSNTGELFF	TGCGCCAGCAGGGACTCGAACACCGGGGAGCTGTTTTTT
TRBV27	few	TRBJ1-1	.	CASSRWGTEAFF	TGTGCCAGCAGCCGTTGGGGAACTGAAGCTTTCTTT
TRBV28	once	TRBJ1-3	.	CASRSTTEAGNTIYF	TGTGCCAGCAGATCAACGACGGAAGCTGGAAACACCATATATTTT
TRBV9	many	TRBJ2-1	.	CASSPGVGSYNEQFF	TGTGCCAGCAGCCCGGGTGTAGGATCGTACAATGAGCAGTTCTTC
TRBV11-2	many	TRBJ2-1	.	CASSLPFSYNEQFF	TGTGCCAGCAGCTTACCTTTCTCCTACAATGAGCAGTTCTTC
TRBV5-4	.	TRBJ2-3	.	CASSSEGADTQYF	TGTGCCAGCAGCTCAGAGGGGGCAGATACGCAGTATTTT
TRBV12-3/TRBV12-4	many	TRBJ2-7	TRBD2	CASSLGRLAGGQYF	TGTGCCAGCAGTTTAGGCAGACTAGCGGGTGGGCAGTACTTC
TRBV7-2	many	TRBJ2-2	.	CASSLGGTGELFF	TGTGCCAGCAGCTTGGGAGGCACCGGGGAGCTGTTTTTT
TRBV2	many	TRBJ2-3	.	CASSPFAGSVDTQYF	TGTGCCAGCAGTCCTTTTGCGGGATCGGTAGATACGCAGTATTTT
TRBV4-3	many	TRBJ2-5	.	CASSQGSQTQYF	TGCGCCAGCAGCCAAGGGTCCCAGACCCAGTACTTC
TRBV5-3	.	TRBJ1-2	.	CASSLVSGQYGYTF	TGTGCCAGCAGCTTGGTATCAGGGCAATATGGCTACACCTTC
TRBV6-7	many	TRBJ2-7	TRBD1	CASSYGDRGLYEQYF	TGTGCCAGCAGTTACGGGGACAGGGGATTATACGAGCAGTACTTC
TRBV29-1	many	TRBJ2-1	.	CSPLGANNEQFF	TGCAGCCCCCTCGGGGCAAACAATGAGCAGTTCTTC
TRBV27	many	TRBJ2-1	.	CASSLEAGFYNEQFF	TGTGCCAGCAGTTTAGAAGCGGGCTTCTACAATGAGCAGTTCTTC
TRBV4-3	many	TRBJ2-7	.	CASSQDGGYKQYF	TGCGCCAGCAGCCAAGACGGAGGGTACAAGCAGTACTTC
TRBV6-2/TRBV6-3	.	TRBJ2-1	TRBD1	CASRKKPGQGIYEQFF	TGTGCCAGCAGAAAGAAGCCGGGACAGGGGATATATGAGCAGTTCTTC
TRBV23-1	many	TRBJ2-3	.	CASSQCGGTDTQYF	TGCGCCAGCAGTCAATGCGGGGGCACAGATACGCAGTATTTT
TRBV5-1	many	TRBJ1-1	.	CASSLGQTGGTEAFF	TGCGCCAGCAGCTTGGGACAGACCGGAGGGACTGAAGCTTTCTTT
TRBV12-3/TRBV12-4	many	TRBJ2-3	.	CASTTGTDTQYF	TGTGCCAGCACTACCGGCACAGATACGCAGTATTTT
TRBV18	many	TRBJ2-2	.	CASSPKVPGLNLNTGELFF	TGTGCCAGCTCACCAAAGGTCCCAGGGCTTAACCTTAACACCGGGGAGCTGTTTTTT
TRBV28	many	TRBJ2-7	.	CASSPAGALSYEQYF	TGTGCCAGCAGCCCGGCGGGGGCATTATCTTACGAGCAGTACTTC
TRBV7-2	many	TRBJ2-1	TRBD1	CASSLVTGDNEQFF	TGTGCCAGCAGCTTAGTTACAGGGGACAATGAGCAGTTCTTC
TRBV5-1	.	TRBJ2-2	.	CASSFGTGNTGELFFF	.
TRBV9	many	TRBJ2-1	TRBD2	CASSVGAGGGGEQFF	TGTGCCAGCAGCGTAGGAGCGGGAGGGGGCGGTGAGCAGTTCTTC
TRBV29-1	many	TRBJ2-3	.	CSVDRDRDTQYF	TGCAGCGTTGACCGGGATCGGGATACGCAGTATTTT
TRBV7-8	many	TRBJ2-5	.	CASSLAPGAEYF	TGTGCCAGCAGCTTAGCGCCGGGAGCGGAGTACTTC
TRBV10-3	many	TRBJ2-1	TRBD2	CAISLRLAGEGEQFF	TGTGCCATCAGCCTTAGACTAGCGGGAGAAGGCGAGCAGTTCTTC
TRBV29-1	many	TRBJ2-7	.	CSVEVAGWSYEQYF	TGCAGCGTTGAAGTTGCCGGCTGGTCCTACGAGCAGTACTTC
TRBV11-3	many	TRBJ2-7	.	CASSLGVQSEQYF	TGTGCCAGCAGCTTAGGCGTCCAGTCTGAGCAGTACTTC
TRBV5-6	many	TRBJ2-1	.	CASSFGYNEQFF	TGTGCCAGCAGCTTTGGGTACAATGAGCAGTTCTTC
TRBV6-6	many	TRBJ1-1	.	CASSYGPRAFF	TGTGCCAGCAGTTACGGGCCCCGAGCTTTCTTT
TRBV9	many	TRBJ2-1	.	CASSVVPIVSLNEQFF	TGTGCCAGCAGCGTAGTGCCAATCGTCTCATTAAATGAGCAGTTCTTC
TRBV5-1	many	TRBJ2-2	TRBD2	CASSLSGRLTGELFF	TGCGCCAGCAGCTTAAGCGGGAGACTCACCGGGGAGCTGTTTTTT
TRBV2	many	TRBJ1-1	TRBD1	CASTETGLEFF	TGTGCCAGCACAGAGACAGGGTTGGAATTCTTT
TRBV11-2	few	TRBJ2-7	TRBD2	CASSPYREGGYEQYF	TGTGCCAGCAGCCCTTACCGGGAGGGTGGCTACGAGCAGTACTTC
TRBV5-4	.	TRBJ2-7	.	CASSTQGREQYF	TGTGCCAGCAGCACCCAGGGACGAGAGCAGTACTTC